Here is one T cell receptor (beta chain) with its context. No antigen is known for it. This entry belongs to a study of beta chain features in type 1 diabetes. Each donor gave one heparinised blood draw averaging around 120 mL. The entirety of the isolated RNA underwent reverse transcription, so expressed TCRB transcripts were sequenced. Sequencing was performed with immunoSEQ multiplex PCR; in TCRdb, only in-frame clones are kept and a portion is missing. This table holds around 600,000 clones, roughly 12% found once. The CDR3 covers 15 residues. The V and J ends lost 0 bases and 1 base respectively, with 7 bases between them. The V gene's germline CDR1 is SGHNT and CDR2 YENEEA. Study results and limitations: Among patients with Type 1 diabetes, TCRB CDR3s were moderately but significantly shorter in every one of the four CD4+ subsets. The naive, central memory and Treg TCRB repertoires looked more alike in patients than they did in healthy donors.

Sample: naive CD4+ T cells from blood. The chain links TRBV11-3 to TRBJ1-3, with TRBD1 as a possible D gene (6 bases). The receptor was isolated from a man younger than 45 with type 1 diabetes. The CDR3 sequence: CASSLDTGSGNTIYF. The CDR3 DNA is TGTGCCAGCAGCTTAGATACAGGGTCTGGAAACACCATATATTTT.